The text below deals with one T cell receptor beta chain. The sample originates from a study of blood T cell repertoires in COVID-19. Clones were read by immunoSEQ multiplex PCR, and TCRdb kept only the in-frame ones, dropping some. The table has about 98,000 clones, roughly 90% seen once. V was pared by 2 bases and J by 13 bases, with 9 bases between. Germline CDR1 and CDR2: MDHEN and SYDVKM. The CDR3 totals 12 residues. This sequence was found in a woman aged 45-65 years with COVID-19, enrolled during active disease. The gene calls are TRBV28 and TRBJ1-6; the D is unclear. Sequencing was performed on peripheral blood. The CDR3 nucleotides read TGTGCCAGCAGTTTAGGTCAGAAGCCCCTCCACTTT. Its protein is CASSLGQKPLHF.